These T cell receptor beta chains were read from a single sample in a study of Ad26.COV2.S vaccination and SARS-CoV-2 variants. Produced via immunoSEQ multiplex PCR; TCRdb's table is partial and in-frame only. The sample yields fewer than 400,000 clones, about 88% seen once. This specimen was peripheral blood, taken in a trial of Ad26.COV2.S vaccine versus placebo. These receptors were obtained from a person aged 18 to 65 who received the Ad26.COV2.S COVID-19 vaccine or a placebo. CDR3s include the opening cysteine and the closing phenylalanine or tryptophan. Each record gives: J gene, CDR3 length, V gene, D gene, clone size, CDR3 protein, CDR3 DNA. A D gene is named only where the DNA matches it firmly. Expanded clones are given a class, and other clones once, few, many or no size at all.

j_gene: TRBJ2-1; len: 14; v_gene: TRBV28; d_gene: -; abundance: -; CDR3aa: CASSRTVDYNEQFF; CDR3nt: TGTGCCAGCAGTCGGACAGTTGACTACAATGAGCAGTTCTTC
j_gene: TRBJ1-1; len: 13; v_gene: TRBV7-2; d_gene: -; abundance: -; CDR3aa: CASSFGTRTEAFF; CDR3nt: TGTGCCAGCAGTTTTGGGACACGCACTGAAGCTTTCTTT
j_gene: TRBJ2-1; len: 16; v_gene: TRBV5-1; d_gene: TRBD2; abundance: -; CDR3aa: CASSLAFREGRNEQFF; CDR3nt: TGCGCCAGCAGCTTGGCCTTTCGGGAGGGCCGCAATGAGCAGTTCTTC
j_gene: TRBJ2-7; len: 14; v_gene: TRBV11-2; d_gene: -; abundance: -; CDR3aa: CASSLRVASYEQYF; CDR3nt: TGTGCCAGCAGCTTAAGGGTGGCCTCCTACGAGCAGTACTTC
j_gene: TRBJ1-2; len: 15; v_gene: TRBV6-1; d_gene: -; abundance: once; CDR3aa: CASSESTGPDEGYTF; CDR3nt: TGTGCCAGCAGTGAATCAACAGGGCCGGATGAGGGCTACACCTTC
j_gene: TRBJ2-1; len: 13; v_gene: TRBV4-1; d_gene: -; abundance: -; CDR3aa: CASSQDWDNEQFF; CDR3nt: TGCGCCAGCAGCCAAGACTGGGACAATGAGCAGTTCTTC
j_gene: TRBJ2-3; len: 17; v_gene: TRBV5-1; d_gene: -; abundance: -; CDR3aa: CASSSHPPGTSTDTQYF; CDR3nt: TGCGCCAGCAGCTCCCACCCCCCTGGTACTAGCACAGATACGCAGTATTTT
j_gene: TRBJ1-5; len: 17; v_gene: TRBV19; d_gene: TRBD1; abundance: -; CDR3aa: CASSIFTGAWSNQPQHF; CDR3nt: TGTGCCAGTAGTATATTTACAGGGGCCTGGAGCAATCAGCCCCAGCATTTT
j_gene: TRBJ1-4; len: 16; v_gene: TRBV28; d_gene: -; abundance: -; CDR3aa: CASSLTRGATNEKLFF; CDR3nt: TGTGCCAGCAGTTTAACGAGGGGAGCAACTAATGAAAAACTGTTTTTT
j_gene: TRBJ2-7; len: 16; v_gene: TRBV5-1; d_gene: -; abundance: once; CDR3aa: CASSVELRAFSYEQYF; CDR3nt: TGCGCCAGCAGCGTTGAGTTAAGGGCGTTCTCCTACGAGCAGTACTTC
j_gene: TRBJ2-2; len: 14; v_gene: TRBV6-5; d_gene: -; abundance: once; CDR3aa: CASSYNRGGGELFF; CDR3nt: TGTGCCAGCAGTTATAACAGGGGAGGCGGGGAGCTGTTTTTT
j_gene: TRBJ1-1; len: 15; v_gene: TRBV28; d_gene: TRBD1; abundance: -; CDR3aa: CASSLRGTVNTEAFF; CDR3nt: TGTGCCAGCAGTTTAAGGGGGACAGTGAACACTGAAGCTTTCTTT
j_gene: TRBJ2-1; len: 15; v_gene: TRBV30; d_gene: TRBD2; abundance: -; CDR3aa: CAWSVGLAGRNEQFF; CDR3nt: TGTGCCTGGAGTGTTGGCCTAGCGGGAAGGAATGAGCAGTTCTTC
j_gene: TRBJ2-5; len: 15; v_gene: TRBV5-4; d_gene: -; abundance: -; CDR3aa: CASSSYREERGTQYF; CDR3nt: TGTGCCAGCAGCTCCTATAGGGAGGAACGCGGGACCCAGTACTTC
j_gene: TRBJ2-1; len: 16; v_gene: TRBV24-1; d_gene: TRBD2; abundance: -; CDR3aa: CATSDPGLAGKNEQFF; CDR3nt: TGTGCCACCAGTGATCCGGGACTAGCGGGAAAGAATGAGCAGTTCTTC
j_gene: TRBJ1-2; len: 12; v_gene: TRBV7-8; d_gene: TRBD1; abundance: -; CDR3aa: CASSFPGGGYTF; CDR3nt: TGTGCCAGCAGCTTTCCAGGGGGTGGCTACACCTTC
j_gene: TRBJ2-7; len: 12; v_gene: TRBV6-6; d_gene: -; abundance: -; CDR3aa: CATGPLTYEQYF; CDR3nt: TGTGCCACTGGCCCCTTGACCTACGAGCAGTACTTC
j_gene: TRBJ2-7; len: 13; v_gene: TRBV6-2/TRBV6-3; d_gene: -; abundance: -; CDR3aa: CASSSNRGYEQYF; CDR3nt: TGTGCCAGCAGTTCGAACCGGGGCTACGAGCAGTACTTC
j_gene: TRBJ2-7; len: 14; v_gene: TRBV24-1; d_gene: TRBD1; abundance: -; CDR3aa: CATSPGQLPYEQYF; CDR3nt: TGTGCCACCAGTCCGGGACAGCTTCCTTACGAGCAGTACTTC
j_gene: TRBJ2-5; len: 14; v_gene: TRBV4-1; d_gene: -; abundance: -; CDR3aa: CASSQEGGIGTQYF; CDR3nt: TGCGCCAGCAGCCAAGAAGGCGGGATTGGGACCCAGTACTTC
j_gene: TRBJ2-3; len: 13; v_gene: TRBV5-6; d_gene: -; abundance: -; CDR3aa: CASSSTGTDTQYF; CDR3nt: TGTGCCAGCAGCTCGACAGGCACAGATACGCAGTATTTT
j_gene: TRBJ1-1; len: 14; v_gene: TRBV7-2; d_gene: -; abundance: -; CDR3aa: CASSFRPDNAEAFF; CDR3nt: TGTGCCAGCAGCTTCAGACCGGATAACGCTGAAGCTTTCTTT
j_gene: TRBJ2-1; len: 15; v_gene: TRBV7-2; d_gene: TRBD2; abundance: -; CDR3aa: CASRRGSGRSYEQFF; CDR3nt: TGTGCCAGCAGACGAGGGAGCGGGAGGTCTTATGAGCAGTTCTTC
j_gene: TRBJ1-2; len: 11; v_gene: TRBV5-8; d_gene: -; abundance: -; CDR3aa: CASSRRGGYTF; CDR3nt: TGTGCCAGCAGCCGCCGTGGAGGCTACACCTTC
j_gene: TRBJ1-1; len: 15; v_gene: TRBV7-9; d_gene: -; abundance: -; CDR3aa: CASSSRKGSGTEAFF; CDR3nt: TGTGCCAGCAGCTCCCGGAAAGGGTCGGGCACTGAAGCTTTCTTT
j_gene: TRBJ1-1; len: 17; v_gene: TRBV9; d_gene: -; abundance: -; CDR3aa: CASSVGWATARGTEAFF; CDR3nt: TGTGCCAGCAGCGTAGGATGGGCGACAGCGAGGGGCACTGAAGCTTTCTTT
j_gene: TRBJ2-7; len: 13; v_gene: TRBV4-3; d_gene: -; abundance: -; CDR3aa: CASSQEVFGEQYF; CDR3nt: TGCGCCAGCAGCCAAGAAGTTTTCGGGGAGCAGTACTTC
j_gene: TRBJ2-1; len: 16; v_gene: TRBV9; d_gene: TRBD2; abundance: -; CDR3aa: CASSVELAGVSNEQFF; CDR3nt: TGTGCCAGCAGCGTAGAACTAGCGGGAGTCAGTAATGAGCAGTTCTTC
j_gene: TRBJ2-7; len: 13; v_gene: TRBV9; d_gene: -; abundance: -; CDR3aa: CASSVSGNDEQYF; CDR3nt: TGTGCCAGCAGCGTTTCAGGGAACGACGAGCAGTACTTC
j_gene: TRBJ2-2; len: 15; v_gene: TRBV9; d_gene: TRBD1; abundance: few; CDR3aa: CASSQRGQVSGELFF; CDR3nt: TGTGCCAGCAGCCAAAGGGGACAGGTTAGCGGGGAGCTGTTTTTT
j_gene: TRBJ1-5; len: 13; v_gene: TRBV9; d_gene: -; abundance: -; CDR3aa: CASSVEGDVPQHF; CDR3nt: TGTGCCAGCAGCGTAGAGGGGGACGTGCCCCAGCATTTT
j_gene: TRBJ2-7; len: 21; v_gene: TRBV19; d_gene: TRBD2; abundance: -; CDR3aa: CASSIDKVVGLAGGEIHEQYF; CDR3nt: TGTGCCAGTAGTATAGATAAAGTAGTGGGACTAGCGGGAGGGGAGATCCACGAGCAGTACTTC
j_gene: TRBJ1-4; len: 17; v_gene: TRBV7-8; d_gene: TRBD1; abundance: once; CDR3aa: CASGGGLTGQSNEKLFF; CDR3nt: TGTGCCAGTGGTGGGGGTCTGACGGGACAGAGTAATGAAAAACTGTTTTTT
j_gene: TRBJ2-7; len: 11; v_gene: TRBV28; d_gene: -; abundance: -; CDR3aa: CASSISYEQYF; CDR3nt: TGTGCCAGCAGTATCTCCTACGAGCAGTACTTC
j_gene: TRBJ2-1; len: 12; v_gene: TRBV5-1; d_gene: -; abundance: -; CDR3aa: CASSWRGDEQFF; CDR3nt: TGCGCCAGCAGCTGGAGGGGGGATGAGCAGTTCTTC
j_gene: TRBJ2-6; len: 15; v_gene: TRBV10-3; d_gene: TRBD2; abundance: -; CDR3aa: CAIGDGRPGANVLTF; CDR3nt: TGTGCCATCGGAGACGGGAGGCCCGGGGCCAACGTCCTGACTTTC
j_gene: TRBJ1-1; len: 14; v_gene: TRBV5-1; d_gene: -; abundance: -; CDR3aa: CASSLEGRNTEAFF; CDR3nt: TGCGCCAGCAGCTTGGAGGGGAGGAACACTGAAGCTTTCTTT